This T cell receptor (beta chain) was recovered during a study of EBV T-cell therapy then PD-1 blockade in nasopharyngeal carcinoma. Germline V gene lookup returns CDR1 SGHVS and CDR2 FNYEAQ. Trimming removed 1 base from V and 7 bases from J, with 7 bases in between. The CDR3 contains 12 residues. Only in-frame clones appear in the TCRdb table, and some are missing; sequencing was by immunoSEQ multiplex PCR. The sample has 20,000 to 25,000 clones, about 79% seen once. In regard to this clone: Its antigen is not identified.

Treatment: AdE1-LMPpoly-expanded autologous EBV-specific T-cell therapy followed by anti-PD-1 nivolumab. Sequencing used CD8+ T cells from blood, obtained at day -245 from a patient whose treatment included autologous EBV-specific T cells and nivolumab. The chain combines TRBV7-6 with TRBJ2-5, with unresolved D. The receptor was derived from a man in his forties with nasopharyngeal carcinoma. This CDR3 reads CASSLEGGTQYF. CDR3 in DNA: TGTGCCAGCAGCTTAGAAGGCGGGACCCAGTACTTC.